This T cell receptor beta chain was sequenced during a study of cytomegalovirus exposure and HLA in healthy donors. Study findings and constraints: TCR beta V- and J-gene trimming was later associated with a missense DCLRE1C variant.

The PCR ran on 60 Vbeta and 13 Jbeta primers. Here immunoSEQ multiplex PCR was the method, and the copy in TCRdb shows in-frame clones only, minus some. The sample holds under 200,000 clones; less than 80% are singletons and the top ten take about 4.4%. This CDR3 spans 16 amino acids. J was trimmed by 0 bases and V by 5 bases; bases with no gene match: 8. Germline assignment: CDR1 SGHVS and CDR2 FNYEAQ. Concerning this clone: Its antigen is still unknown.

The sequence was collected from a man in his forties or fifties in good health and CMV-seronegative. The sample comprised PBMCs. The chain recombines TRBV7-6 with TRBJ2-3, with 7 bases identical to TRBD2. CDR3 loop: CASSPLAGESTDTQYF. For the CDR3, the DNA is TGTGCCAGCAGCCCATTAGCGGGCGAGAGCACAGATACGCAGTATTTT.